This T cell receptor beta chain was recorded in a study of T cell changes during pregnancy in multiple sclerosis. The V gene lost 0 bases and the J gene lost 8 bases, with 16 bases spanning the gap. The CDR3 runs 16 residues. CDR1 is MGHRA, CDR2 YSYEKL, per germline. The assay was immunoSEQ multiplex PCR, and TCRdb's table has in-frame clones only and misses some. The table includes about 53,000 clones, nearly 90% detected once. The V gene is TRBV4-1, the J gene TRBJ2-2; the D gene is possibly TRBD2 (6 bases). The receptor's source is a female donor in good health, enrolled as a control in a pregnancy study. Specimen: peripheral blood, collected after pregnancy. CDR3 sequence reads: CASSQDRDSWSGELFF. The CDR3, as DNA: TGCGCCAGCAGCCAAGATAGGGACTCCTGGTCGGGGGAGCTGTTTTTT.